The present T cell receptor beta chain was sequenced within a study of CD4 T cells in relation to SARS-CoV-2 and coronaviruses. For the study at large: After nine to eleven days of antigen culture, PBMC TCR beta CDR3s were sequenced. Two subjects were Hispanic; patients were fewer than ten males and a handful of females.

Naive or memory CD4+ cells were cultured 1:1 with T cell-depleted PBMCs plus CEF. Germline V lookup: CDR1 MNHEY, CDR2 SMNVEV (reference sequence). This CDR3 contains 15 residues. After removal of 4 bases from V and 7 bases from J, the junction contained 10 bases not matched to a gene. Points on this clone: Its matching antigen is unknown.

Generated by immunoSEQ multiplex PCR, the TCRdb table keeps only in-frame clones and is missing some. The data contain around 34,000 clones, roughly 73% of them singletons. The receptor's source is an adult with COVID-19. The sample comprised memory CD4+ T cells from PBMCs, cultured in vitro. The chain is built from TRBV27 and TRBJ1-2; 9 bases fit TRBD1. In DNA, the CDR3 is TGTGCCAGCAGTTCCGGGACAGGGATAGAGACTGGCTACACCTTC. It specifies CASSSGTGIETGYTF.